The clone carrying this T cell receptor (beta chain) was detected only once. Its specificity is unknown. The CDR3 runs to 17 residues. Germline V lookup: CDR1 SGHRS, CDR2 YFSETQ. V lost 3 bases and J lost 6; bases outside the gene matches: 10. This record comes from a study of shared clonotypes between healthy human individuals. Study results and caveats: When compared with the clonotypes that were shared by all four sorted-subset donors, the non-shared clonotypes turned out to have lower generation probabilities. Clonotype sharing across a few donors was observed for 4% to 5.5% of naive CD4 clonotypes. The study sampled only blood, and tissue repertoires likely differ.

Profiled with immunoSEQ multiplex PCR; TCRdb holds only in-frame clones, not every one. The sample has 2 million to 2.5 million clones; over 90% are singletons. Specimen: naive CD4+ T cells from PBMCs. The subset here: CD45RA+ positively selected. The clonotype originates from a man younger than 30 in good health. Some clones in this sample may be carry-over from other donors' samples. The chain is built from TRBV5-1 and TRBJ2-1; TRBD2 agrees at 12 bases. The CDR3 region has the DNA TGCGCCAGCAGCTGGGAGATACTAGCGGGAGGCGGCAATGAGCAGTTCTTC. Its translation: CASSWEILAGGGNEQFF.